The T cell receptor (beta chain) under discussion was sequenced for a study of blood T cell repertoires in COVID-19. V lost 2 bases and J lost 2, with 10 bases in between. The CDR3 spans 15 residues. CDR1 is MDHEN and CDR2 is SYDVKM in the germline V gene. Cohort allocation depended upon clinical history that participants reported. Two consecutive negative NP/OP PCR tests, clearance, or resolved symptoms defined Cohort 3 recovery. Profiling relied on immunoSEQ multiplex PCR, and the TCRdb table lists in-frame clones only, not all of them. This repertoire shows over 100,000 clones, 84% found once; its top ten account for 3% to 4.5%.

The chain combines TRBV28 with TRBJ1-3; D perhaps matches TRBD1 (5 bases). This TCR came from a woman in her twenties or thirties who had recovered from COVID-19. Sequenced material: PBMCs or T cells enriched from blood (not recorded which). CDR3 nucleotides: TGTGCCAGCAGTTTAGGGGGGAGCGCTGGAAACACCATATATTTT. It yields the protein CASSLGGSAGNTIYF.